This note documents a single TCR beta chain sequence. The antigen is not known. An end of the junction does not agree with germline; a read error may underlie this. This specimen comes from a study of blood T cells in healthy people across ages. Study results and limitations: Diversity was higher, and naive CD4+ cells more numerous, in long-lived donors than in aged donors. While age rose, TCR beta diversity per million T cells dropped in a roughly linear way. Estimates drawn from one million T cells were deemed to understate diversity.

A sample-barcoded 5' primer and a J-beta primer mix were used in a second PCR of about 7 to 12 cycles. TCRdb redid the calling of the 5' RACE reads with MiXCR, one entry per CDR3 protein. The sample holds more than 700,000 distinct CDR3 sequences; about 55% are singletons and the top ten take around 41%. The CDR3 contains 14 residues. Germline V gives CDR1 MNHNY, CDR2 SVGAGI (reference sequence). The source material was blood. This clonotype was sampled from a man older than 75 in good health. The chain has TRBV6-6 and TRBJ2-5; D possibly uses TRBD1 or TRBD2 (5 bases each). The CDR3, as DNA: TGTACCAGCAGTTACCGGGGACCCGGGGAGACCCAGTACTTC. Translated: CTSSYRGPGETQYF.